This paragraph reports one T cell receptor (beta chain). The data were taken from a study of blood T cell repertoires in COVID-19. Study as a whole: Both acute and convalescent COVID-19 samples were obtained from the United States, Italy and Spain. PBMCs, B-cell-depleted T cells, or T cells were the source of the cDNA or gDNA that made up the material.

V was clipped by 1 base and J by 2 bases, with 14 bases between them. Germline V gene data show CDR1 as SEHNR and CDR2 as FQNEAQ (reference sequence). This CDR3 spans 16 amino acids. In the original processing: Amplification with reference gene primers provided the estimates of nucleated cell counts. Assay: immunoSEQ multiplex PCR; the TCRdb copy retains only in-frame clones and omits some. V, J and clone size are those of that table, while D and trimming were read from the DNA. Here the sample spans roughly 360,000 clones, 81% being singletons. This TCR came from a human donor with acute or convalescent COVID-19. The donor label of this sample is uncertain. The sequenced sample was peripheral blood. The chain uses TRBV7-9 and TRBJ1-2; perhaps TRBD1 as D (6 bases). The CDR3 coding sequence is TGTGCCAGCAGCTTAGTGGGGGCGGGTGTCAACTATGGCTACACCTTC. It is translated as CASSLVGAGVNYGYTF.